This T cell receptor (beta chain) was profiled in a study of T-cell memory formation after mild COVID-19. The CDR3 totals 15 residues. After removal of 5 bases from V and 1 base from J, the junction contained 7 bases not matched to a gene. Germline values: CDR1 DFQATT, CDR2 SNEGSKA (reference sequence). Barcoded TCR alpha and TCR beta cDNA libraries with UMIs came from 5'RACE using constant-segment primers. TCRdb re-called the 5' RACE reads with MiXCR, one entry per CDR3 protein. The profile shows tens of thousands of distinct CDR3 sequences, about 6.3% of them singletons. A note on this clonotype: Its antigen remains unidentified.

Study-level results: Pre-infection memory carried some responding clones, suggesting that cross-reactive memory joined. Contracting CD4+ clones were located mainly in CM and EM, and CD8+ clones in EMRA. Whereas later expanders leaned CD4+, clones contracting day 15 to 85 showed a balanced CD4/CD8 makeup.

The chain recombines TRBV20-1 with TRBJ1-1; 10 bases map to TRBD1. The TCR originated in an adult who had mild COVID-19 (a few samples of this study predate the infection). Cell type and time point are not known. The sequenced material came from PBMCs or a T cell subset sorted from them (not recorded which). CDR3 region: CSAADRGRANTEAFF. CDR3 sequence (DNA): TGCAGTGCTGCCGACAGGGGGCGGGCGAACACTGAAGCTTTCTTT.